One sample yielded the 2 T cell receptor beta chains listed below, sequenced in a study of blood T cell repertoires in COVID-19. Here immunoSEQ multiplex PCR was the method, and the copy in TCRdb shows in-frame clones only, minus some. The profile shows 200,000 or so clones, roughly 80% of them singletons. Material: peripheral blood. These TCRs come from a woman in her twenties or thirties who had recovered from COVID-19.

This clone was seen a few times. At the DNA level, this CDR3 is encoded by other sequences in the same sample as well. The J gene is TRBJ2-1, the V gene TRBV29-1; a possible D gene is TRBD2 (6 bases). CDR3 size: 15 residues. Germline CDR1 is SQVTM and CDR2 is ANQGSEA. Deletions cut 0 bases from V and 0 bases from J, with 9 bases between. The DNA for the CDR3 is TGCAGCGTTGAAGAAAGGAGGGTCTCCTACAATGAGCAGTTCTTC. Its translation: CSVEERRVSYNEQFF.

This chain connects TRBV7-2 to TRBJ2-1; D remains unclear. This CDR3 is built from 12 residues. The V gene lost 4 bases and the J gene lost 6 bases, with 7 bases spanning the gap. Germline CDR1 SGHTA, CDR2 FQGNSA. In DNA, the CDR3 is TGTGCCAGCAGCTGGGCAGCCAATGAGCAGTTCTTC. This translates into CASSWAANEQFF.